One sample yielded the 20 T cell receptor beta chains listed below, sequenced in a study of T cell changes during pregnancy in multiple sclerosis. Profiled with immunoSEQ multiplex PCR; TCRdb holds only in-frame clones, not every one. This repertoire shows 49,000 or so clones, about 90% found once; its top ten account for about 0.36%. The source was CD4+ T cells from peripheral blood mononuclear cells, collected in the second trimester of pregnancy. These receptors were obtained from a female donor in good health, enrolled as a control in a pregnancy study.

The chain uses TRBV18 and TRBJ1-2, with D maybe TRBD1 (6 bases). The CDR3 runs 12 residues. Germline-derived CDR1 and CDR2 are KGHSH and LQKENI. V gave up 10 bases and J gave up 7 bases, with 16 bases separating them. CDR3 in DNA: TGTGCCACCAGGCCAGGGGACGGTGGCTACACCTTC. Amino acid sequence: CATRPGDGGYTF.

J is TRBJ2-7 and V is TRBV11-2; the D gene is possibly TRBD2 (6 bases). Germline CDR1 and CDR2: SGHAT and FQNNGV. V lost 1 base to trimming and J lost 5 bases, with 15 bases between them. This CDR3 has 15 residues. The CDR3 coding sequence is TGTGCCAGCAGCTTAGGGTTTAGGGGAGGTGACGAGCAGTACTTC. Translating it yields CASSLGFRGGDEQYF.

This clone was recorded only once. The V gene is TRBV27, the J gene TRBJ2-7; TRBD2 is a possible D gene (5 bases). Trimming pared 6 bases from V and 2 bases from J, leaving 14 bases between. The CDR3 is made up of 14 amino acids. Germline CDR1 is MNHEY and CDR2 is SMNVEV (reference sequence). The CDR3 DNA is TGTGCCAGCAGCCCAAGAGAGCGGCCCTACGAGCAGTACTTC. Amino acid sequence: CASSPRERPYEQYF.

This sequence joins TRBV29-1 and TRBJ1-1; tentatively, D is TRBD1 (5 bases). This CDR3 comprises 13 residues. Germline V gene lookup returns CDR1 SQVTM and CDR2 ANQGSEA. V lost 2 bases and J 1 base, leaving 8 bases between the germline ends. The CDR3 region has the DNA TGCAGCGTTGAACGGGGGGGGAACACTGAAGCTTTCTTT. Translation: CSVERGGNTEAFF.

The CDR3 sequence: CASSPTGTGDQPQHF. The CDR3 DNA reads as TGTGCCAGCTCACCAACCGGGACAGGGGATCAGCCCCAGCATTTT. The chain recombines TRBV18 with TRBJ1-5, with 10 bases that match TRBD1. The CDR3 runs to 15 residues. V lost 2 bases, J lost 5 bases, and 3 bases stayed unmatched. Germline loops: CDR1 KGHSH, CDR2 LQKENI.

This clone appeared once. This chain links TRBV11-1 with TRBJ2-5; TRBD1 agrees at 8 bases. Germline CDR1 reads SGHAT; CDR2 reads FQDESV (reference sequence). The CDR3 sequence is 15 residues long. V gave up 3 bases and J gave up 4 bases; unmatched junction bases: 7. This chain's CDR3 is CASSFSLRGPETQYF. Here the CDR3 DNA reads TGTGCCAGCAGCTTTAGTCTCAGGGGGCCAGAGACCCAGTACTTC. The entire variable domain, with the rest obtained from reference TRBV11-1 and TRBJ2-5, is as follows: EAEVAQSPRYKITEKSQAVAFWCDPISGHATLYWYRQILGQGPELLVQFQDESVVDDSQLPKDRFSAERLKGVDSTLKIQPAELGDSAMYLCASSFSLRGPETQYFGPGTRLLVL.

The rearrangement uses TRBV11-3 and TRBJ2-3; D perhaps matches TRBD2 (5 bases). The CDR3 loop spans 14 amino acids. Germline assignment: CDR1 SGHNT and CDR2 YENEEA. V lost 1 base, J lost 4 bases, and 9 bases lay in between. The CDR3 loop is CASSLGYGADTQYF. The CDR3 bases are TGTGCCAGCAGCTTAGGTTACGGGGCAGATACGCAGTATTTT. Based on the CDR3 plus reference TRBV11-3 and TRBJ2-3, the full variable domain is EAGVVQSPRYKIIEKKQPVAFWCNPISGHNTLYWYLQNLGQGPELLIRYENEEAVDDSQLPKDRFSAERLKGVDSTLKIQPAELGDSAVYLCASSLGYGADTQYFGPGTRLTVL.

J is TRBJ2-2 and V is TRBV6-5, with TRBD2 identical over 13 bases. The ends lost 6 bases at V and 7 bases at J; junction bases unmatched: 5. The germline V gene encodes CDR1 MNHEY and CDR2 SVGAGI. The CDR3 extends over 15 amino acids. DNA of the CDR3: TGTGCCAGCAGAACTAGCGGGGGGGCAGGCGGGGAGCTGTTTTTT. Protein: CASRTSGGAGGELFF.

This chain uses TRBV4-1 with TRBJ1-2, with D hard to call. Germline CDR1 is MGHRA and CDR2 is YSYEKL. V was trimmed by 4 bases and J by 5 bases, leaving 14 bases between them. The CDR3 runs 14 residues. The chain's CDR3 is CASSRIATEYGYTF. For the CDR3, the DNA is TGCGCCAGCAGCCGGATAGCCACCGAATATGGCTACACCTTC.

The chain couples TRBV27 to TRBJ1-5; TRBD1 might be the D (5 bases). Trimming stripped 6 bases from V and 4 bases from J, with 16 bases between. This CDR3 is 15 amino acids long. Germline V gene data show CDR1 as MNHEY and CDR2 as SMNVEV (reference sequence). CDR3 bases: TGTGCCAGCAGACGGGGGGGGAGAGAAAATCAGCCCCAGCATTTT. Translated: CASRRGGRENQPQHF.

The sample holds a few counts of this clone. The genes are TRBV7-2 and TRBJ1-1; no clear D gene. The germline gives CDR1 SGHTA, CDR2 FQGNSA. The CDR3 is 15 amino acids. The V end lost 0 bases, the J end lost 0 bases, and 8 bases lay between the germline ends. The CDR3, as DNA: TGTGCCAGCAGCTTAGCAGGAGTTGTGAACACTGAAGCTTTCTTT. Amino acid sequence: CASSLAGVVNTEAFF.

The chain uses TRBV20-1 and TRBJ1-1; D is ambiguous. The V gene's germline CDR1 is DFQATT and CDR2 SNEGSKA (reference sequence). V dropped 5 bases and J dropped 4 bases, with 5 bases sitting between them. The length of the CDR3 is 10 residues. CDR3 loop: CSAVRTEAFF. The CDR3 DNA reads TGCAGTGCTGTCCGCACTGAAGCTTTCTTT.

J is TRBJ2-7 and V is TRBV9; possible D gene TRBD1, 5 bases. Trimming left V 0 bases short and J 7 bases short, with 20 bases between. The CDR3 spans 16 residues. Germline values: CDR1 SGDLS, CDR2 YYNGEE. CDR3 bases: TGTGCCAGCAGCGTAGGATCATCGGACAACATAGGGGAGCAGTACTTC. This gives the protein CASSVGSSDNIGEQYF. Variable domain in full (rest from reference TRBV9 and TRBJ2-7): DSGVTQTPKHLITATGQRVTLRCSPRSGDLSVYWYQQSLDQGLQFLIQYYNGEERAKGNILERFSAQQFPDLHSELNLSSLELGDSALYFCASSVGSSDNIGEQYFGPGTRLTVT.

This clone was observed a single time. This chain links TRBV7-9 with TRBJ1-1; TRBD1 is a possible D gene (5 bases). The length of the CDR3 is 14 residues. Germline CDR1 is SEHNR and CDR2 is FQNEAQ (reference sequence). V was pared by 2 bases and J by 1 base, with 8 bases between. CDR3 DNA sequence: TGTGCCAGCAGCTTACGTACAGGGAACACTGAAGCTTTCTTT. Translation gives CASSLRTGNTEAFF.

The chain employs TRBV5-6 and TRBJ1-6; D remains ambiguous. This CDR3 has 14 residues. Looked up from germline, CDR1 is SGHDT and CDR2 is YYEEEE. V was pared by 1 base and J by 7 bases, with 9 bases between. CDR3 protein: CASSLSEGNSPLHF. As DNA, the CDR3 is TGTGCCAGCAGCTTGTCCGAGGGCAATTCACCCCTCCACTTT. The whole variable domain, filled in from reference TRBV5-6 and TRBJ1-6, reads DAGVTQSPTHLIKTRGQQVTLRCSPKSGHDTVSWYQQALGQGPQFIFQYYEEEERQRGNFPDRFSGHQFPNYSSELNVNALLLGDSALYLCASSLSEGNSPLHFGNGTRLTVT.

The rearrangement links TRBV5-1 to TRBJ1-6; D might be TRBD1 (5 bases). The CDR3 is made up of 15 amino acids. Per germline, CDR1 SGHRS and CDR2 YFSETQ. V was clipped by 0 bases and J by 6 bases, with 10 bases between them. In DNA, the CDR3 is TGCGCCAGCAGCTTGGCGGCAGGGTCTAATTCACCCCTCCACTTT. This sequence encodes CASSLAAGSNSPLHF.

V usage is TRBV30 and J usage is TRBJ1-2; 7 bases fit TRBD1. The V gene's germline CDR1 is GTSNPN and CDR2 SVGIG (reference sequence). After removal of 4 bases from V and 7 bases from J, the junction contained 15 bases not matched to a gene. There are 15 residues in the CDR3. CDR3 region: CAWTQAGTVRGGYTF. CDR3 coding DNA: TGTGCCTGGACCCAGGCCGGGACAGTCCGCGGTGGCTACACCTTC.

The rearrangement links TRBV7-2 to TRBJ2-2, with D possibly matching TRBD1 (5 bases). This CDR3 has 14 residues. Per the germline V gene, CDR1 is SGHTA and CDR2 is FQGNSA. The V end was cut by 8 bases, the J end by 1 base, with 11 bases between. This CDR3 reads CASHDRMNTGELFF. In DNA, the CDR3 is TGTGCCAGCCATGACAGAATGAACACCGGGGAGCTGTTTTTT.

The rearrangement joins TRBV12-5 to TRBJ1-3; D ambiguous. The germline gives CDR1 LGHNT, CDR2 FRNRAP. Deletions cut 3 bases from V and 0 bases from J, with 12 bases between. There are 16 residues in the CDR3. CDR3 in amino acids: CASGLTVDNSGNTIYF. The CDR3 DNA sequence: TGTGCTAGTGGTTTAACGGTCGACAACTCTGGAAACACCATATATTTT.

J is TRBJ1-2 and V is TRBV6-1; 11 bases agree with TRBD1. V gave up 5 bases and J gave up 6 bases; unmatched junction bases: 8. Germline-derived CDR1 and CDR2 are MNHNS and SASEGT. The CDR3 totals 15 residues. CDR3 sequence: CASSFPGQGVDGYTF. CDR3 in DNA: TGTGCCAGCAGTTTTCCGGGACAGGGGGTTGATGGCTACACCTTC.